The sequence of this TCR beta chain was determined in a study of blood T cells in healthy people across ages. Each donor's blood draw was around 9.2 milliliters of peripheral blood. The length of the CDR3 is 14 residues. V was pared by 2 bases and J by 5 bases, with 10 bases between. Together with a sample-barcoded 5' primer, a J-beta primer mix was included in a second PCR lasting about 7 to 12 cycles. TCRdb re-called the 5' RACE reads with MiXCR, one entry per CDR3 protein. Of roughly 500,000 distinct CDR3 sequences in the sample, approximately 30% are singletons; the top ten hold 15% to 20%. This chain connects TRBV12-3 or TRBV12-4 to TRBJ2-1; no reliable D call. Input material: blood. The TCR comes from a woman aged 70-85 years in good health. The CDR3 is CASSLYGWDNEQFF. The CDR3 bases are TGTGCCAGCAGTTTATACGGGTGGGACAATGAGCAGTTCTTC.